This entry lists 20 T cell receptor beta chains sequenced from one sample in a study of T cell changes during pregnancy in multiple sclerosis. Assay: immunoSEQ multiplex PCR; the TCRdb copy retains only in-frame clones and omits some. The sample includes around 69,000 clones, over 80% of them seen just once. The sequencing here drew on peripheral blood, taken in the first trimester of pregnancy. The receptors derive from a female donor with multiple sclerosis, enrolled in a pregnancy study.

The chain links TRBV7-9 to TRBJ2-5, with 7 bases fitting TRBD1. Germline V CDR1 and CDR2: SEHNR, FQNEAQ (reference sequence). The CDR3 is made up of 16 amino acids. Trimming removed 5 bases from V and 5 bases from J; junction bases left unmatched: 14. The CDR3 nucleotides read TGTGCCAGCAGCCTTCCATGGGACAGTGCGGAGGAGACCCAGTACTTC. Amino acids: CASSLPWDSAEETQYF.

The chain uses TRBV27 and TRBJ2-2; D may be TRBD2 (6 bases). V lost 2 bases and J 3 bases, leaving 13 bases between the germline ends. Germline V lookup: CDR1 MNHEY, CDR2 SMNVEV (reference sequence). This CDR3 has 16 amino acids. The chain's CDR3 is CASSLVPSGHTGELFF. For the CDR3, the DNA is TGTGCCAGCAGTTTAGTACCCAGCGGGCACACCGGGGAGCTGTTTTTT.

The gene calls are TRBV27 and TRBJ2-7, with TRBD2 matching 13 bases. Trimming removed 7 bases from V and 6 bases from J; junction bases left unmatched: 6. The CDR3 loop spans 14 amino acids. Germline V gives CDR1 MNHEY, CDR2 SMNVEV (reference sequence). The CDR3 DNA reads as TGTGCCAGCACTGGACTAGCGGGAGAGGGCGAGCAGTACTTC. Residues: CASTGLAGEGEQYF.

This sequence joins TRBV7-9 and TRBJ2-5; TRBD1 aligns across 7 bases. The CDR3 covers 13 residues. CDR1 and CDR2 (germline): SEHNR, FQNEAQ (reference sequence). The J segment lost 4 bases and the V segment lost 5 bases, leaving 4 bases of the junction unmatched. CDR3 sequence: CASSQGGGETQYF. CDR3 nucleotides: TGTGCCAGCAGCCAAGGGGGCGGAGAGACCCAGTACTTC.

The chain has TRBV6-5 and TRBJ1-3, with D unclear. The CDR3 is 15 residues long. The V gene lost 4 bases and the J gene lost 0 bases, with 10 bases spanning the gap. CDR1 is MNHEY, CDR2 SVGAGI, per germline. CDR3 bases: TGTGCCAGCAGTTCGGGTTACTACTCTGGAAACACCATATATTTT. It specifies CASSSGYYSGNTIYF.

CDR3 sequence reads: CASSFPGQASYEQYF. DNA for the CDR3: TGTGCCAGCAGTTTTCCTGGACAGGCCTCCTACGAGCAGTACTTC. The chain uses TRBV28 and TRBJ2-7, with TRBD1 matching over 7 bases. CDR3 length: 15 residues. Germline V gives CDR1 MDHEN, CDR2 SYDVKM. With 3 bases clipped from V and 0 bases from J, the junction kept 5 bases outside the gene matches.

The rearrangement links TRBV4-2 to TRBJ2-1, with 9 bases fitting TRBD2. V lost 6 bases and J lost 9; bases outside the gene matches: 12. This CDR3 spans 15 amino acids. Germline loops: CDR1 LGHNA, CDR2 YNFKEQ. This chain's CDR3 is CASRGRGSGSGEQFF. For the CDR3, the DNA is TGTGCCAGCAGGGGGAGGGGTAGCGGGAGTGGTGAGCAGTTCTTC.

The V call is TRBV19, the J call TRBJ1-5; perhaps TRBD1 as D (5 bases). V was cut by 2 bases and J by 5 bases, with 13 bases left in between. The CDR3 has 15 amino acids. Germline V lookup: CDR1 LNHDA, CDR2 SQIVND (reference sequence). This chain's CDR3 is CASSIRDSQDQPQHF. Here the CDR3 DNA reads TGTGCCAGTAGTATAAGGGACTCGCAGGATCAGCCCCAGCATTTT.

This clone appeared a single time. This chain links TRBV15 with TRBJ2-3; D is ambiguous. Trimming removed 4 bases from V and 0 bases from J, with 11 bases in between. The V gene's germline CDR1 is LNHNV and CDR2 YYDKDF (reference sequence). The CDR3 totals 15 residues. CDR3 amino acids: CATSTRGPSTDTQYF. The CDR3 DNA reads as TGTGCCACCAGCACGCGCGGTCCAAGCACAGATACGCAGTATTTT.

The chain couples TRBV14 to TRBJ2-5; tentative D call: TRBD1 (6 bases). The CDR3 covers 14 residues. Deletions cut 6 bases from V and 2 bases from J, with 13 bases between. The germline CDR1 and CDR2 sequences are SGHDN and FVKESK. The CDR3 DNA follows: TGTGCCAGCAGACAGGGTTCGGGGCAAGAGACCCAGTACTTC. Translation: CASRQGSGQETQYF.

J is TRBJ2-7 and V is TRBV5-4; 11 bases are shared with TRBD2. After removal of 4 bases from V and 7 bases from J, the junction contained 16 bases not matched to a gene. Germline assignment: CDR1 SGHNT and CDR2 YYREEE (reference sequence). The CDR3 spans 17 residues. CDR3 protein: CASSGGAETSGTEEQYF. CDR3 DNA sequence: TGTGCCAGCAGCGGAGGTGCCGAGACTAGCGGGACAGAAGAGCAGTACTTC.

This sequence joins TRBV11-3 and TRBJ1-1; tentatively, D is TRBD1 (6 bases). There are 16 residues in the CDR3. V shed 0 bases and J shed 4 bases, with 15 bases lying between them. Germline V gene lookup returns CDR1 SGHNT and CDR2 YENEEA. The DNA of the CDR3 is TGTGCCAGCAGCTTAGATCCGGTAGACAGGCCCACTGAAGCTTTCTTT. Translated: CASSLDPVDRPTEAFF.

V is TRBV19 and J is TRBJ2-6; TRBD1 is a possible D gene (6 bases). The germline V gene has CDR1 LNHDA and CDR2 SQIVND (reference sequence). Trimming left V 1 base short and J 0 bases short, with 13 bases between. CDR3 size: 18 residues. The CDR3 bases are TGTGCCAGTAGTATAGTGGACAGTTTCCACTCTGGGGCCAACGTCCTGACTTTC. Translation gives CASSIVDSFHSGANVLTF. Based on the CDR3 plus reference TRBV19 and TRBJ2-6, the full variable domain is DGGITQSPKYLFRKEGQNVTLSCEQNLNHDAMYWYRQDPGQGLRLIYYSQIVNDFQKGDIAEGYSVSREKKESFPLTVTSAQKNPTAFYLCASSIVDSFHSGANVLTFGAGSRLTVL.

This rearrangement joins TRBV6-1 to TRBJ2-6; the match to TRBD1 covers 11 bases. The CDR3 extends over 19 amino acids. The trim removed 2 bases at V and 0 bases at J, leaving 6 bases unmatched. Per the germline V gene, CDR1 is MNHNS and CDR2 is SASEGT. For the CDR3, the DNA is TGTGCCAGCAGTGAAAAAGAGGACAGGGGGCTCTCTGGGGCCAACGTCCTGACTTTC. Translating it yields CASSEKEDRGLSGANVLTF.

The chain combines TRBV18 with TRBJ2-6; D is ambiguous. Germline loops: CDR1 KGHSH, CDR2 LQKENI. The CDR3 extends over 15 amino acids. V was clipped by 3 bases and J by 0 bases, with 6 bases between them. The CDR3 region is CASSPLVSGANVLTF. CDR3 sequence (DNA): TGTGCCAGCTCACCGTTAGTCTCTGGGGCCAACGTCCTGACTTTC.

This clone was seen once. The chain links TRBV28 to TRBJ2-1, with 7 bases matching TRBD2. J gave up 4 bases and V 3 bases, and 9 bases lay outside the gene matches. Germline assignment: CDR1 MDHEN and CDR2 SYDVKM. This CDR3 has 16 residues. The CDR3 region has the DNA TGTGCCAGCAGTTTGTCGGGATGGGGAGGGTACAATGAGCAGTTCTTC. Its translation is CASSLSGWGGYNEQFF.

This chain links TRBV19 with TRBJ1-2; D gene unclear. CDR3 size: 15 residues. V was pared by 7 bases and J by 3 bases, with 18 bases between. The germline V gene has CDR1 LNHDA and CDR2 SQIVND (reference sequence). The CDR3 DNA reads TGTGCCAGTACGAAAACGGCGGGGTACGACTATGGCTACACCTTC. As protein: CASTKTAGYDYGYTF. Complete variable domain (other parts from reference TRBV19 and TRBJ1-2): DGGITQSPKYLFRKEGQNVTLSCEQNLNHDAMYWYRQDPGQGLRLIYYSQIVNDFQKGDIAEGYSVSREKKESFPLTVTSAQKNPTAFYLCASTKTAGYDYGYTFGSGTRLTVV.

The J gene is TRBJ2-1, the V gene TRBV29-1, with D perhaps matching TRBD2 (5 bases). The germline CDR1 and CDR2 sequences are SQVTM and ANQGSEA. The CDR3 consists of 13 residues. The germline V and J ends were trimmed by 2 bases and 8 bases, with 13 bases remaining between them. The CDR3 here is CSVEKLVGDEQFF. DNA for the CDR3: TGCAGCGTTGAAAAACTAGTTGGGGATGAGCAGTTCTTC.

V gene TRBV6-5 combines with J gene TRBJ1-1; TRBD1 aligns across 10 bases. This CDR3 is 15 amino acids long. Trimming removed 2 bases from V and 5 bases from J; junction bases left unmatched: 5. In germline, CDR1 is MNHEY, CDR2 SVGAGI. This CDR3 reads CASSYGTGVGTEAFF. The DNA of the CDR3 is TGTGCCAGCAGTTACGGGACAGGGGTCGGGACTGAAGCTTTCTTT.

This rearrangement joins TRBV6-5 to TRBJ2-1, with TRBD2 as a possible D gene (5 bases). This CDR3 region has 16 residues. The V gene's germline CDR1 is MNHEY and CDR2 SVGAGI. Trimming stripped 0 bases from V and 3 bases from J, with 12 bases between. Written as DNA, the CDR3 is TGTGCCAGCAGTTACTCCTCCGGGGAGAACTACAATGAGCAGTTCTTC. Translated, it gives CASSYSSGENYNEQFF.